Sequencing of this T cell receptor beta chain was carried out in a study of T cell responses to AZD1222 COVID-19 vaccine. Study results and caveats: Clonal diversity was possibly underestimated, and white British individuals and females predominated among donors.

The CDR3 covers 15 residues. V was pared by 4 bases and J by 5 bases, with 18 bases between. CDR1 and CDR2 (germline): SGHTS, YDEGEE. For this clone: The antigen is unknown.

Generated by immunoSEQ multiplex PCR, the TCRdb table keeps only in-frame clones and is missing some. The profile shows some 200,000 clones, approximately 93% of them singletons. The sample was peripheral blood, taken on day 0 of AZD1222 vaccination. V usage is TRBV5-8 and J usage is TRBJ2-5, with D possibly matching TRBD1 (5 bases). The source is an adult in good health. CDR3 in DNA: TGTGCCAGCAGCACTCTGACGACAGTTTTGGAGACCCAGTACTTC. As protein: CASSTLTTVLETQYF.